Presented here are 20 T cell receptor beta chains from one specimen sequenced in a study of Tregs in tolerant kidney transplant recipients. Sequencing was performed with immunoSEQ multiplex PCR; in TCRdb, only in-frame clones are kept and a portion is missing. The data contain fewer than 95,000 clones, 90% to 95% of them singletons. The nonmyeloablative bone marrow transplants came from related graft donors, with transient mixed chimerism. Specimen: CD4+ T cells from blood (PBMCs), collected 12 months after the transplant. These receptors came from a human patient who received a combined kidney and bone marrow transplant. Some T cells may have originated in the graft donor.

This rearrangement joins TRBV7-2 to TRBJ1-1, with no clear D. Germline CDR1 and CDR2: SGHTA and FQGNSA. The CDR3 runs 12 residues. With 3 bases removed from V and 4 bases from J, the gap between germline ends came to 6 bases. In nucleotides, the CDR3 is TGTGCCAGCAGCTTCGGGTTCACTGAAGCTTTCTTT. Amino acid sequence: CASSFGFTEAFF.

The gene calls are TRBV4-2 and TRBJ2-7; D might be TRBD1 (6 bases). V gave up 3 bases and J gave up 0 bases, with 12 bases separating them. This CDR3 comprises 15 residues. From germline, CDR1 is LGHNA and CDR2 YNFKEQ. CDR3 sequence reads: CASSHPWTASYEQYF. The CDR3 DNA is TGTGCCAGCAGCCACCCGTGGACAGCCTCCTACGAGCAGTACTTC.

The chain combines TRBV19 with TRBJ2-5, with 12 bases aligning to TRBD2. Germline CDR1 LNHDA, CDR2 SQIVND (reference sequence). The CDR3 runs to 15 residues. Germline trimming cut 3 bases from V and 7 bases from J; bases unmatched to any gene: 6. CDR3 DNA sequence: TGTGCCAGTAGTATCCTAGCGGGAGGGTCAGGGACCCAGTACTTC. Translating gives CASSILAGGSGTQYF. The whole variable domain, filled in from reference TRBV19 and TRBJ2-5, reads DGGITQSPKYLFRKEGQNVTLSCEQNLNHDAMYWYRQDPGQGLRLIYYSQIVNDFQKGDIAEGYSVSREKKESFPLTVTSAQKNPTAFYLCASSILAGGSGTQYFGPGTRLLVL.

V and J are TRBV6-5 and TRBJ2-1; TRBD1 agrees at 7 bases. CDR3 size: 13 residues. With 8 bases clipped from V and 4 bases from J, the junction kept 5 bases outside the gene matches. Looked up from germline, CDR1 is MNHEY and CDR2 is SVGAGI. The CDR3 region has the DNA TGTGCCAGCCGAAGGGACAGATACAATGAGCAGTTCTTC. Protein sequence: CASRRDRYNEQFF.

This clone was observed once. The CDR3 spells CASSAQQGLGGELFF. As DNA, the CDR3 is TGTGCCAGCAGCGCCCAACAGGGTCTGGGCGGGGAGCTGTTTTTT. The chain is built from TRBV5-4 and TRBJ2-2, with TRBD1 as a possible D gene (6 bases). The CDR3 spans 15 residues. Looked up from germline, CDR1 is SGHNT and CDR2 is YYREEE (reference sequence). V was shortened by 4 bases and J by 7 bases, with 17 bases between the two germline ends.

The chain's CDR3 is CASSLRGEGADTQYF. The CDR3 DNA follows: TGTGCCAGCAGTCTCAGGGGGGAAGGGGCAGATACGCAGTATTTT. This chain uses TRBV6-5 with TRBJ2-3; D may be TRBD1 (7 bases). The V gene's germline CDR1 is MNHEY and CDR2 SVGAGI. The CDR3 loop spans 15 amino acids. Trimming shortened V by 5 bases and J by 4 bases, and 16 bases separated the two germline ends.

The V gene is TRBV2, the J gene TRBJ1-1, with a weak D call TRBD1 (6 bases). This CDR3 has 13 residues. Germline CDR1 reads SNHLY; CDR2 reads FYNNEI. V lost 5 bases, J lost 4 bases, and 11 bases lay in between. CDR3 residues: CASSFRGGTEAFF. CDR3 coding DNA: TGTGCCAGCAGTTTCAGGGGCGGCACTGAAGCTTTCTTT.

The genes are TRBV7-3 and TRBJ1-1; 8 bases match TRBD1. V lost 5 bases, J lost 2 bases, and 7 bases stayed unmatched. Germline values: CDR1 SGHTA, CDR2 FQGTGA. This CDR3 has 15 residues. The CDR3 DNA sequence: TGTGCCAGCAGCATACAGGGGGGACGAAACACTGAAGCTTTCTTT. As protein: CASSIQGGRNTEAFF.

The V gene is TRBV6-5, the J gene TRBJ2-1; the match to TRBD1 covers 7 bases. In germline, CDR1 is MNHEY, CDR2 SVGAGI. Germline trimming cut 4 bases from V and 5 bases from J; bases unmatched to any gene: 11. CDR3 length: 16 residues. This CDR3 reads CASSFTNRGKDNEQFF. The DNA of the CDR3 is TGTGCCAGCAGTTTTACAAACAGGGGTAAGGACAATGAGCAGTTCTTC.

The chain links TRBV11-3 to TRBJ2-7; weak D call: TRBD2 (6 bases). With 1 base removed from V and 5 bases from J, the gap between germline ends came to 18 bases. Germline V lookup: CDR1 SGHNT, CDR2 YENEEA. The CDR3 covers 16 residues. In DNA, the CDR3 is TGTGCCAGCAGCTTAGTTGTGGGAGGCCCCCGGGACGAGCAGTACTTC. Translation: CASSLVVGGPRDEQYF.

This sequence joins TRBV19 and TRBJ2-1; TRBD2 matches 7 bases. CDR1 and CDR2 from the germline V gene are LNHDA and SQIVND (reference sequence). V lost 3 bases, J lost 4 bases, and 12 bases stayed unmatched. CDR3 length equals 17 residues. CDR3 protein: CASSISPAGAGYNEQFF. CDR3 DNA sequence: TGTGCCAGTAGTATTAGTCCGGCGGGAGCTGGTTACAATGAGCAGTTCTTC.

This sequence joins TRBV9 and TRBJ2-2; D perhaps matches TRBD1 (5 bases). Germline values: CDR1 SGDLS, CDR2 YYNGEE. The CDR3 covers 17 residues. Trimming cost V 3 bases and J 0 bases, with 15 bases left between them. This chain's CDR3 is CASSATLRGPNTGELFF. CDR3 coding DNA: TGTGCCAGCAGCGCGACCCTTAGGGGCCCGAACACCGGGGAGCTGTTTTTT.

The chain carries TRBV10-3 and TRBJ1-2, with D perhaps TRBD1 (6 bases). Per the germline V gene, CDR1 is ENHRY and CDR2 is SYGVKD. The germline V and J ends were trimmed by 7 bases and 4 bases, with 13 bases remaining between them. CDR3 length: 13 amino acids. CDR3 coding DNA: TGTGCCATCACTGGGACACCTCCCTATGGCTACACCTTC. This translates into CAITGTPPYGYTF.

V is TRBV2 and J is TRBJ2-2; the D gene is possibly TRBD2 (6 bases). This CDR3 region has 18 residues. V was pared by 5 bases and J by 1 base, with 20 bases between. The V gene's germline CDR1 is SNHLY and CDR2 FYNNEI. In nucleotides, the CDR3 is TGTGCCAGCAGTAGGGAGGCTAGTTGGGTGTGGAACACCGGGGAGCTGTTTTTT. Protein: CASSREASWVWNTGELFF.

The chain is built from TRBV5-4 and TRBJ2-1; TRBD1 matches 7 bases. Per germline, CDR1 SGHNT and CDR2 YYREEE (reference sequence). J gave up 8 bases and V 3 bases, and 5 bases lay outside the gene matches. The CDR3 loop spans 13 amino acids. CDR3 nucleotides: TGTGCCAGCAGCTCCGGGCAGGGGGATGAGCAGTTCTTC. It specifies CASSSGQGDEQFF.

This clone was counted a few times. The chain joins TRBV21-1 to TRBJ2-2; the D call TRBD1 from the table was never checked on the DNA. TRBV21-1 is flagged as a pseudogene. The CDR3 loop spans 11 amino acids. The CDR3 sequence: CALKGAGELFF. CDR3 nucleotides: TGTGCCCTCAAGGGGGCCGGGGAGCTGTTTTTT.

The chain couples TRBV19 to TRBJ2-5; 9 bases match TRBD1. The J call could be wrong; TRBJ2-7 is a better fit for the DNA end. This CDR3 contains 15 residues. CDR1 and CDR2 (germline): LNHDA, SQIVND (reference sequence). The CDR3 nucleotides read TGTGCCAGCACCGCGGACAGGGGAAAATCCTACGAGCAGTACTTC. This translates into CASTADRGKSYEQYF.

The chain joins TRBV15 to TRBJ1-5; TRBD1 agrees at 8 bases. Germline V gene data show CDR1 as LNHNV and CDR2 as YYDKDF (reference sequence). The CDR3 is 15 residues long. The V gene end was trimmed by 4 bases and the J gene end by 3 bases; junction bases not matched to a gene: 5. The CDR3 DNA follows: TGTGCCACCAGCACGGACAGGGTGGTCAATCAGCCCCAGCATTTT. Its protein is CATSTDRVVNQPQHF.

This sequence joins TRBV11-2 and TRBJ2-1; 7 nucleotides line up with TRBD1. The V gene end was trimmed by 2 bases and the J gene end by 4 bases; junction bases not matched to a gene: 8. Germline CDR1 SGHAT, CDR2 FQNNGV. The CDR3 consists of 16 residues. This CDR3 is CASSLSQGVGYNEQFF. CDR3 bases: TGTGCCAGCAGCTTATCCCAGGGGGTAGGGTACAATGAGCAGTTCTTC.

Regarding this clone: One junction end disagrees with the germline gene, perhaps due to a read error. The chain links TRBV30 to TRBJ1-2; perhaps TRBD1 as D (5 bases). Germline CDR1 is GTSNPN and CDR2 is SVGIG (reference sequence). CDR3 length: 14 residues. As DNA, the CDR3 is TGTGCCTGGAGCACAGGCACTTTTAACGATGGCTACACCTTC. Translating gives CAWSTGTFNDGYTF. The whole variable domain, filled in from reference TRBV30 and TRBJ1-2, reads SQTIHQWPATLVQPVGSPLSLECTVEGTSNPNLYWYRQAAGRGLQLLFYSVGIGQISSEVPQNLSASRPQDRQFILSSKKLLLSDSGFYLCAWSTGTFNDGYTFGSGTRLTVV.